This TCR beta chain is from a study of T cell repertoires in ileal Crohn's disease. Study-level information: About 40% were active smokers at surgery; median disease duration was almost 8 years. Study-level results: Clonality above 26.8% at surgery always came with endoscopic recurrence. Compared with CD4 T cells, sorted CD8 cells carried more expanded clones.

This clone was recorded only once. The antigen remains undetermined. The CDR3 loop spans 14 amino acids. Unmatched junction bases numbered 8, after V lost 8 bases and J lost 3 bases. Germline values: CDR1 SEHNR, CDR2 FQNEAQ (reference sequence). Profiling relied on immunoSEQ multiplex PCR, and the TCRdb table lists in-frame clones only, not all of them. This sample yields 2,000 to 3,000 clones, of which about 83% are seen a single time; approximately 6.5% belongs to the top ten. The clonotype originates from an adult with Crohn's disease. The chain has TRBV7-9 and TRBJ2-7, with 9 bases fitting TRBD1. The sample was ileal tissue. The CDR3 nucleotides are TGTGCCAGCGCAGGGACAGGGACCTTCTACGAGCAGTACTTC. Its protein product is CASAGTGTFYEQYF.